Sequencing of this T cell receptor (beta chain) was carried out in a study of regulatory T cells in long-lasting Graves disease. Study observations and caveats: A greater number of public clonotypes (2,741) was shared by persistent patients than by new patients (about 890).

Researchers made TCR beta libraries by using iRepertoire HTBI primers and running Arm-PCR on CDR3 regions. TCRdb called the multiplex PCR reads again in MiXCR, with one record for every CDR3 protein. The repertoire includes 250,000 or so distinct CDR3 sequences, approximately 18% of them detected once, and around 15% sits in the top ten. This CDR3 comprises 15 residues. In germline, CDR1 is KGHSH, CDR2 LQKENI. This clonotype was seen ten or more times. Its target is unknown. Compared with germline, one end of the junction differs, possibly owing to a read error. Sample time point: newly diagnosed GD, antithyroid drugs for less than 3 months. After RNA was extracted from PBMCs, the TCR library was made from it. A further study also used this sample, focusing on T cells in Graves' hyperthyroidism and ophthalmopathy. As that report states: The primer set for the first-round RT-PCR of the TCR CDR3 was HTBI. It was a median around seven months before onset that the model predicted ophthalmopathy.

The J gene is TRBJ1-1, the V gene TRBV18; no clear D. Here the sequenced sample was peripheral blood mononuclear cells (PBMCs), taken at new diagnosis, from a patient treated with antithyroid drugs. The source of this sequence is a woman aged 25 to 39 with Graves disease. CDR3 bases: TGTGCCACCTCACCAACGACACGTATGAACACTGAAGCTTTCTTT. Translating it yields CATSPTTRMNTEAFF.